Sequencing of this T cell receptor beta chain was carried out in a study of blood T cell repertoires in COVID-19 (dated by TCRdb to between 2020 and 2021). For the study in its entirety: Samples from collaborators originated in the United States, Italy and Spain and spanned both the acute and convalescent phases of COVID-19. Sample metadata almost always included a de-identified subject ID, COVID-19 status, age in years and sex. Subjects who had been exposed to COVID-19, were actively infected with it, or had recovered from it provided the deeply sampled blood TCRbeta repertoires that made up the dataset. A freely available public database, intended as a resource for researchers studying the immune response to SARS-CoV-2, is where the repertoires were released. Samples were obtained from the ongoing ImmuneRACE study (first 160 participants) and from 1,254 subjects provided by 6 global collaborators. Where available, HLA class I and class II types were taken from metadata supplied by the sample provider and were not determined by assay-based typing. The material from the prospective study consisted of cDNA or gDNA derived from T cells, B-cell-depleted T cells, or PBMCs.

TCRbeta CDR3 regions were amplified from genomic DNA using the immunoSEQ Assay, a bias-controlled multiplex PCR. On the authors' methods: Nucleated cell counts per sample were estimated from amplification of reference gene primers within the assay. To quantify the absolute abundance of each unique TCRbeta CDR3 rearrangement, sequence reads were collapsed and filtered. For each sample, productive Simpson clonality was calculated by taking the square root of Simpson's diversity index across productive rearrangements. In TCRdb, the immuneACCESS table is reduced to in-frame sequences with V and J assigned. These tables do not hold every clone; where another copy was compared, an unresolved V gene accounts for under half, and the others remain unexplained. Clone size and the V and J calls come from that table; the DNA yielded D and trimming. The sample table records more than 70,000 clones; under 80% of these occur just once. The ten largest clones take up about 10% of the sample.

What the work shows at the level of the full study, not this receptor alone: Clinical and demographic metadata were provided uncurated, with the amount varying by source and participant.

Based on the germline V gene, the CDR1 and CDR2 sequences are MDHEN and SYDVKM. Trimming takes 5 bases from V and 2 bases from J, and the germline ends sit 5 bases apart. Spanning cysteine to phenylalanine, the CDR3 consists of 12 amino acids. Only the CDR3 DNA is retained, 36 bases long and in frame from the first base. As regards this clone: Its antigen is not yet known. Base qualities were left out, and no much larger clone turns up one base away.

Whole blood was collected in K2EDTA tubes by collaborating institutions according to the institutions' own protocols. For TCRbeta analysis, collaborators shipped samples as frozen whole blood, isolated PBMCs, or DNA extracted from either of those sample types. This clonotype originated in a human donor in a cohort sampled during active COVID-19. Recombination joined TRBV28 with TRBJ2-3; a confident D gene designation cannot be given. Sequencing was done on a sample of peripheral blood. The CDR3 protein: CASSPVTDTQYF. The sequenced DNA: TGTGCCAGCAGTCCGGTCACAGATACGCAGTATTTT.